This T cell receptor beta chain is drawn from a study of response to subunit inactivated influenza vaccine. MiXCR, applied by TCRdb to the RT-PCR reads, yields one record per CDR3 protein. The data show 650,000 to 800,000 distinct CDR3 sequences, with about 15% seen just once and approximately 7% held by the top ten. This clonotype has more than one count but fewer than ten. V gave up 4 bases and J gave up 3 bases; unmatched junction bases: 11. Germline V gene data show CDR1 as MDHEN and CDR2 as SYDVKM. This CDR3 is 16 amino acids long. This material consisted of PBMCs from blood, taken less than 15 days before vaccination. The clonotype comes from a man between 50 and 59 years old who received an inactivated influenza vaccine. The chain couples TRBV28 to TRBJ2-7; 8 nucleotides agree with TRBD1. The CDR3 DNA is TGTGCCAGCAGTTATGATCTGACAGGGGCGATCTACGAGCAGTACTTC. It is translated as CASSYDLTGAIYEQYF. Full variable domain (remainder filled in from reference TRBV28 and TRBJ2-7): DVKVTQSSRYLVKRTGEKVFLECVQDMDHENMFWYRQDPGLGLRLIYFSYDVKMKEKGDIPEGYSVSREKKERFSLILESASTNQTSMYLCASSYDLTGAIYEQYFGPGTRLTVT.